Listed here are 17 T cell receptor beta chains from one sample, sequenced in a study of T cells in Graves' hyperthyroidism and ophthalmopathy (dated by TCRdb to about 2019). The library was prepared using multiplex PCR. The sample was run on an Illumina HiSeq 2000. The TCR beta CDR3 regions were amplified from the RNA transcripts. A first-round RT-PCR of the TCR CDR3 used the HTBI primer set with the Qiagen OneStep RT-PCR kit. TCRdb redid the processing of the public reads, applying fastp at Q25 and MiXCR, and retained in-frame beta chains. One record per CDR3 amino acid sequence lists the most common genes and DNA. The table for this sample lists roughly 570,000 distinct CDR3 sequences; approximately 14% of them were counted only once. The ten top clones hold around 6.6% of the sample. The sequenced sample was blood. The receptors were gathered from a woman aged 30 to 39 with Graves' hyperthyroidism.

At least ten counts were recorded for this clonotype. V and J are TRBV7-2 and TRBJ2-7; D gene unclear. V lost 1 base to trimming and J lost 2 bases, with 9 bases between them. The CDR3 consists of 14 residues. Germline V gene lookup returns CDR1 SGHTA and CDR2 FQGNSA. Here the CDR3 DNA reads TGTGCCAGCAGCTTAGAATCAGCTGCCTACGAGCAGTACTTC. It translates to CASSLESAAYEQYF.

The V call is TRBV4-3, the J call TRBJ2-2, with D perhaps matching TRBD2 (5 bases). This CDR3 contains 15 residues. From germline, CDR1 is LGHNA and CDR2 YSLEER. V was clipped by 1 base and J by 8 bases, with 14 bases between them. For the CDR3, the DNA is TGCGCCAGCAGCCAAGTGGGTCTAGCTGAGGGGGAGCTGTTTTTT. Residues: CASSQVGLAEGELFF.

DNA for the CDR3: TGTGCCAGCAGCAGGACAGGACAAGATACGCAGTATTTT. As protein: CASSRTGQDTQYF. The V call is TRBV7-2, the J call TRBJ2-3; TRBD1 aligns across 7 bases. CDR3 length: 13 residues. V lost 5 bases, J lost 5 bases, and 4 bases stayed unmatched. Germline V gives CDR1 SGHTA, CDR2 FQGNSA. The full variable domain, completed using reference TRBV7-2 and TRBJ2-3, is GAGVSQSPSNKVTEKGKDVELRCDPISGHTALYWYRQSLGQGLEFLIYFQGNSAPDKSGLPSDRFSAERTGGSVSTLTIQRTQQEDSAVYLCASSRTGQDTQYFGPGTRLTVL.

This rearrangement joins TRBV6-2 or TRBV6-3 to TRBJ2-7; D might be TRBD2 (6 bases). The J call could be wrong; TRBJ2-1 is a better fit for the DNA end. Germline V gives CDR1 MNHEY, CDR2 SVGEGT. This CDR3 is built from 15 residues. CDR3 loop: CASSYIPGDPHEQFF. Here the CDR3 DNA reads TGTGCCAGCAGTTATATTCCGGGAGATCCCCACGAGCAGTTCTTC.

The sample holds many counts of this clonotype. The V gene is TRBV7-6, the J gene TRBJ2-5, with a possible D match to TRBD2 (6 bases). In germline, CDR1 is SGHVS, CDR2 FNYEAQ. This CDR3 has 13 amino acids. The ends were cut back, 6 bases at V and 5 bases at J, with 13 bases in the middle. For the CDR3, the DNA is TGTGCCAGCAGTTGGGGAGGTGTGGAGACCCAGTACTTC. Amino acids: CASSWGGVETQYF. The full variable domain, in which reference TRBV7-6 and TRBJ2-5 provide the parts outside the CDR3, is GAGVSQSPRYKVTKRGQDVALRCDPISGHVSLYWYRQALGQGPEFLTYFNYEAQQDKSGLPNDRFSAERPEGSISTLTIQRTEQRDSAMYRCASSWGGVETQYFGPGTRLLVL.

This clonotype was picked up many times. V usage is TRBV24-1 and J usage is TRBJ2-2; D gene ambiguous. CDR3 length: 16 amino acids. Germline CDR1 reads KGHDR; CDR2 reads SFDVKD. Trimming took 4 bases from V and 3 from J, leaving 14 bases between them. As DNA, the CDR3 is TGTGCCACCAGTGACCGCTCAGGTCCGGACACCGGGGAGCTGTTTTTT. Encoded protein: CATSDRSGPDTGELFF.

This clonotype was picked up many times. The chain carries TRBV3-1 and TRBJ2-1; D remains unclear. The length of the CDR3 is 14 residues. Germline CDR1 and CDR2: LGHDT and YNNKEL (reference sequence). The ends were cut back, 0 bases at V and 5 bases at J, with 8 bases in the middle. The CDR3 nucleotides are TGTGCCAGCAGCCAAGATGGGTTCAACAATGAGCAGTTCTTC. Amino acids: CASSQDGFNNEQFF.

This clonotype showed up just a few times. The V and J genes are TRBV6-8 and TRBJ2-2, with 7 bases lining up with TRBD2. V shed 0 bases and J 7 bases; nucleotides not matched to a gene: 5. CDR3 length: 15 residues. The germline V gene encodes CDR1 MNHGY and CDR2 SAAAGT. CDR3 region: CASSYSKAGYGELFF. DNA of the CDR3: TGTGCCAGCAGTTACTCGAAAGCGGGGTACGGGGAGCTGTTTTTT.

A remark on this clonotype: Possible read error: a much larger clone is one base away. The rearrangement links TRBV3-1 to TRBJ1-6; D uncertain. V lost 5 bases and J lost 8, with 13 bases in between. This CDR3 comprises 14 residues. Germline lookup yields CDR1 LGHDT and CDR2 YNNKEL (reference sequence). As DNA, the CDR3 is TGTGCCAGCAGCTCGGGTCCGGCGGATTCACCCCTCCACTTT. It is translated as CASSSGPADSPLHF.

The chain recombines TRBV20-1 with TRBJ1-1; 10 positions match TRBD1. Germline CDR1 and CDR2: DFQATT and SNEGSKA (reference sequence). The CDR3 length is 17 residues. V gave up 3 bases and J gave up 6 bases; unmatched junction bases: 16. The CDR3 DNA follows: TGCAGTGCTAGGGACTATACCGGGACAGGGGTGGGTCCTGAAGCTTTCTTT. Protein product: CSARDYTGTGVGPEAFF.

This clonotype was observed a handful of times. One base away lies a much larger clone, so this may be a sequencing read error. J is TRBJ2-7 and V is TRBV7-2, with 12 bases fitting TRBD2. Germline V lookup: CDR1 SGHTA, CDR2 FQGNSA. V trimming: 0 bases; J trimming: 2 bases; junction bases outside the gene matches: 5. This CDR3 contains 17 residues. Here the CDR3 reads CASSLAPLAGGAYEQYF. CDR3 sequence (DNA): TGTGCCAGCAGCTTAGCCCCACTAGCGGGAGGCGCCTACGAGCAGTACTTC.

This clonotype was observed a few times. CDR3 region: CAWTTGWGDERDEQFF. The CDR3 DNA reads as TGTGCCTGGACCACCGGGTGGGGGGACGAGCGCGATGAGCAGTTCTTC. The V gene is TRBV30, the J gene TRBJ2-1; tentatively, D is TRBD2 (6 bases). Germline values: CDR1 GTSNPN, CDR2 SVGIG (reference sequence). V lost 4 bases and J lost 8, with 24 bases in between. The CDR3 consists of 16 residues.

This clonotype was seen a few times. The chain couples TRBV19 to TRBJ2-7; maybe TRBD1 (7 bases). The CDR3 runs to 17 residues. The V end lost 3 bases, the J end lost 4 bases, and 22 bases lay between the germline ends. The germline gives CDR1 LNHDA, CDR2 SQIVND (reference sequence). As DNA, the CDR3 is TGTGCCAGTAGTATGTCCTCCTCGGCGGGACAGAGATACGAGCAGTACTTC. Protein sequence: CASSMSSSAGQRYEQYF.

The chain combines TRBV5-8 with TRBJ2-2; 7 bases map to TRBD2. This CDR3 contains 15 residues. Trimming cost V 3 bases and J 4 bases; bases outside gene matches: 6. Germline V gene lookup returns CDR1 SGHTS and CDR2 YDEGEE. In DNA, the CDR3 is TGTGCCAGCAGCTCGGGGGGACTCACCACCGGGGAGCTGTTTTTT. This codes for CASSSGGLTTGELFF.

The rearrangement links TRBV29-1 to TRBJ2-1; D may match TRBD1 or TRBD2 (6 bases each). Germline CDR1 SQVTM, CDR2 ANQGSEA. There are 14 residues in the CDR3. The ends were cut back, 1 base at V and 4 bases at J, with 11 bases in the middle. The DNA for the CDR3 is TGCAGCGTTGAAGGTCAGGGGAGGTACAATGAGCAGTTCTTC. As protein: CSVEGQGRYNEQFF.

In its sample, this clonotype was seen many times. CDR3 sequence reads: CASSSFGLAGDYEQYF. CDR3 DNA sequence: TGCGCCAGCAGCAGCTTCGGACTAGCGGGAGACTACGAGCAGTACTTC. The rearrangement joins TRBV5-1 to TRBJ2-7, with TRBD2 identical over 13 bases. CDR1 and CDR2 (germline): SGHRS, YFSETQ. The V and J ends lost 4 bases and 3 bases, in that order; junction bases with no gene match: 7. CDR3 length: 16 amino acids.

This clonotype was counted ten times or more. CDR3 loop: CASSLYNMNTEAFF. The CDR3 DNA sequence: TGCGCCAGCAGCTTGTATAACATGAACACTGAAGCTTTCTTT. This chain joins TRBV5-1 and TRBJ1-1; D remains ambiguous. This CDR3 is built from 14 residues. From germline, CDR1 is SGHRS and CDR2 YFSETQ. The V end was cut by 1 base, the J end by 0 bases, with 7 bases between. The whole variable domain, remainder taken from reference TRBV5-1 and TRBJ1-1, is KAGVTQTPRYLIKTRGQQVTLSCSPISGHRSVSWYQQTPGQGLQFLFEYFSETQRNKGNFPGRFSGRQFSNSRSEMNVSTLELGDSALYLCASSLYNMNTEAFFGQGTRLTVV.